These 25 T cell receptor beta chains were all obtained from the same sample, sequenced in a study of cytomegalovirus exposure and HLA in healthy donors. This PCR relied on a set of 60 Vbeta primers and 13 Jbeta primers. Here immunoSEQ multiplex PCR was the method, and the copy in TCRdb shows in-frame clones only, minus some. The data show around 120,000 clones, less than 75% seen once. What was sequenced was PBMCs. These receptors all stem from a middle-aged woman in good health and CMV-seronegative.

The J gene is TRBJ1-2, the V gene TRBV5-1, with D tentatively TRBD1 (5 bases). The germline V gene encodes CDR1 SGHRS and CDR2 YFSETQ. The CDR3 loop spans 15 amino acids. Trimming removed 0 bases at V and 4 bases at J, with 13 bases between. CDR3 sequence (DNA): TGCGCCAGCAGCTTGGGGGCAGGGATAAGCTATGGCTACACCTTC. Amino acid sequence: CASSLGAGISYGYTF.

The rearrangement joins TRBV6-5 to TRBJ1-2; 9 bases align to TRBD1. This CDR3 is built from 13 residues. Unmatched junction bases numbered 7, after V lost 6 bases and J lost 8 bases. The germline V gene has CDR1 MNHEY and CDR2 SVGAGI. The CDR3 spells CASSSGQGWGYTF. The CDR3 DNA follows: TGTGCCAGCAGCTCGGGACAGGGCTGGGGCTACACCTTC.

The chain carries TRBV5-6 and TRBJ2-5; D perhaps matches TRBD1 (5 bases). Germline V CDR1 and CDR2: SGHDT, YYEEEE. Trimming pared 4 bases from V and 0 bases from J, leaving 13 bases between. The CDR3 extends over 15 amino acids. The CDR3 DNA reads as TGTGCCAGCAGCCCGGTAGGGGCCAACCAAGAGACCCAGTACTTC. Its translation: CASSPVGANQETQYF.

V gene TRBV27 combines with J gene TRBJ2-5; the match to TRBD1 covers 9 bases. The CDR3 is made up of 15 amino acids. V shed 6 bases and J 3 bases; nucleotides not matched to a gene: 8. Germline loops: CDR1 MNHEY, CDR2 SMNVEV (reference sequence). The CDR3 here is CASSPEQGAEETQYF. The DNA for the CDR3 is TGTGCCAGCAGCCCTGAACAGGGGGCGGAAGAGACCCAGTACTTC.

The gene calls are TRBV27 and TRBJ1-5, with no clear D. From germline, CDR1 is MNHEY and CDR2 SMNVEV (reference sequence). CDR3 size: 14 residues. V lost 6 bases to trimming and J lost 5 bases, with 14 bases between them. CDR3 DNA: TGTGCCAGCAGCGAGCTCGCGATTGATCAGCCCCAGCATTTT. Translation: CASSELAIDQPQHF.

The CDR3 DNA sequence: TGTGCCAGCACCGGACTAGTTTCGCATGCCGGGAATGAGCAGTTCTTC. Its translation: CASTGLVSHAGNEQFF. The chain recombines TRBV2 with TRBJ2-1; 7 nucleotides agree with TRBD2. The germline gives CDR1 SNHLY, CDR2 FYNNEI. The junction had 16 bases not matched to a gene; V was cut back by 7 bases and J by 7 bases. This CDR3 has 16 residues.

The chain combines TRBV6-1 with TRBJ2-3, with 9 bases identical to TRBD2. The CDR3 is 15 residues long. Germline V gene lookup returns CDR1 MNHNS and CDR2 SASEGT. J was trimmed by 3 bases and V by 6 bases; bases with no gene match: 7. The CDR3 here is CASSDIAGVTDTQYF. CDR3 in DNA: TGTGCCAGCAGCGATATAGCGGGAGTGACAGATACGCAGTATTTT.

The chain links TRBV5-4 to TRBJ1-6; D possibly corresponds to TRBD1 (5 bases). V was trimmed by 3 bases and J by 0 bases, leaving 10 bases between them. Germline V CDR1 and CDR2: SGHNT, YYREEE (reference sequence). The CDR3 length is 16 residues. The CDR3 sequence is CASSSQGSSYNSPLHF. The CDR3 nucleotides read TGTGCCAGCAGCTCTCAGGGATCCTCCTATAATTCACCCCTCCACTTT.

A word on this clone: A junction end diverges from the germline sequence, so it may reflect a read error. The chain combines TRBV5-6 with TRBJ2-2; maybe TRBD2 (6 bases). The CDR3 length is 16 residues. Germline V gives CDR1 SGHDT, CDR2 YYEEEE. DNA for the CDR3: TGTGTCAGCAGCGCTAGGGTGCGGGAGAACACCGGGGAGCTGTTTTTT. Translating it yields CVSSARVRENTGELFF.

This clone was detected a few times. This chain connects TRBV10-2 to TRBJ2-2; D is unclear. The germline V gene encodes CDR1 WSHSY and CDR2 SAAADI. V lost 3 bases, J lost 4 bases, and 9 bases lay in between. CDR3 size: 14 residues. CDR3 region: CASSDFFLTGELFF. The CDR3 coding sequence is TGCGCCAGCAGTGACTTCTTCCTCACCGGGGAGCTGTTTTTT.

In DNA form, the CDR3 reads TGTGCCAGCACCAAACCAGGGCATGGCTACACCTTC. It encodes CASTKPGHGYTF. This sequence joins TRBV6-1 and TRBJ1-2; maybe TRBD1 (5 bases). The CDR3 is 12 residues long. Germline loops: CDR1 MNHNS, CDR2 SASEGT. The V gene lost 7 bases and the J gene lost 6 bases, with 12 bases spanning the gap.

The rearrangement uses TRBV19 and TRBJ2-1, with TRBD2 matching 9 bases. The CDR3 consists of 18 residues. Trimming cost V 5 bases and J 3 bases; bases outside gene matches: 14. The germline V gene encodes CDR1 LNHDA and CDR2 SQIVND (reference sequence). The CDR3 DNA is TGTGCCAGTAGTGCGGGGGGGGGTAGTTTTCTCCTCTACAATGAGCAGTTCTTC. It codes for CASSAGGGSFLLYNEQFF.

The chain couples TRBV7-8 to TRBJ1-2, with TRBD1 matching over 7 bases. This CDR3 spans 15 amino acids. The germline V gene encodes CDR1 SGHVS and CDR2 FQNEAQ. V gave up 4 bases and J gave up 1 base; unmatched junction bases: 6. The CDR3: CASSSTGVVNYGYTF. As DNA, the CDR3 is TGTGCCAGCAGCTCAACAGGGGTAGTTAACTATGGCTACACCTTC.

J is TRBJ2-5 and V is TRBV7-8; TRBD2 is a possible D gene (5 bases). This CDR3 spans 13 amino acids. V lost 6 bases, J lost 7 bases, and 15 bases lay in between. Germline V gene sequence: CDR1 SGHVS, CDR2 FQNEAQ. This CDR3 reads CASRRLALGTQYF. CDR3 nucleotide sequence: TGTGCCAGCAGACGGCTAGCTCTGGGGACCCAGTACTTC.

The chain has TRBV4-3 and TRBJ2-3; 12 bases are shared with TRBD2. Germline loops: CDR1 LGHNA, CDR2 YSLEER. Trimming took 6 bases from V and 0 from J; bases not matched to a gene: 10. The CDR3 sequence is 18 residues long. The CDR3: CASSPNGLAGPSTDTQYF. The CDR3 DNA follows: TGCGCCAGCAGTCCCAATGGACTAGCGGGGCCTAGCACAGATACGCAGTATTTT.

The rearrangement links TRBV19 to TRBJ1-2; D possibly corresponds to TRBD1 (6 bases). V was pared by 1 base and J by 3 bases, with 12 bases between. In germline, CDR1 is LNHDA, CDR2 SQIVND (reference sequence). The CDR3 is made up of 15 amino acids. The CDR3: CASSIGKTGDYGYTF. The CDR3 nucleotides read TGTGCCAGTAGTATAGGAAAGACAGGTGACTATGGCTACACCTTC.

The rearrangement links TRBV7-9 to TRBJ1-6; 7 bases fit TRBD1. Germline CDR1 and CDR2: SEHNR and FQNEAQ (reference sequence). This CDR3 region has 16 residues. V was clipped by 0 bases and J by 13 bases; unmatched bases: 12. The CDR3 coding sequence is TGTGCCAGCAGCTTAGCGTGGAGCAGGGGGAAGGCGCCCCTCCACTTT. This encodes CASSLAWSRGKAPLHF.

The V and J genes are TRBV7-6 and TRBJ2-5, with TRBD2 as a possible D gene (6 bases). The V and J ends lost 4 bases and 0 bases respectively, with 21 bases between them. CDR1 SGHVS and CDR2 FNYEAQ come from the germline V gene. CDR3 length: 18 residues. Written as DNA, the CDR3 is TGTGCCAGCAGCTCCCCGTCTCGGGCGGGGCTTTACCAAGAGACCCAGTACTTC. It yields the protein CASSSPSRAGLYQETQYF.

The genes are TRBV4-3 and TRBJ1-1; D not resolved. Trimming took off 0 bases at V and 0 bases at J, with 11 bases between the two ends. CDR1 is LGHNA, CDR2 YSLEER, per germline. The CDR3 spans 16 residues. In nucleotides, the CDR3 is TGCGCCAGCAGCCAAGACTCAAACAGTCTGAACACTGAAGCTTTCTTT. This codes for CASSQDSNSLNTEAFF.

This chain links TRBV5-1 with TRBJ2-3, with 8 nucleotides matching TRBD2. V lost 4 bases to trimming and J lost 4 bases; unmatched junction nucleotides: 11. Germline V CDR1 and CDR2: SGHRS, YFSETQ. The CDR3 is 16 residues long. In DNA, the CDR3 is TGCGCCAGCAGCCTCCGGGGACTAGTATCGGCAGATACGCAGTATTTT. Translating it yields CASSLRGLVSADTQYF. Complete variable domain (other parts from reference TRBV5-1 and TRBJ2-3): KAGVTQTPRYLIKTRGQQVTLSCSPISGHRSVSWYQQTPGQGLQFLFEYFSETQRNKGNFPGRFSGRQFSNSRSEMNVSTLELGDSALYLCASSLRGLVSADTQYFGPGTRLTVL.

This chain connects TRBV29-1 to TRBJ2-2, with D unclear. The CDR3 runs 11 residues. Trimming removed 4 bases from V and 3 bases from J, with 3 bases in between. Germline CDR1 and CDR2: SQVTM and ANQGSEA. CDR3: CSVADTGELFF. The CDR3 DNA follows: TGCAGCGTTGCGGACACCGGGGAGCTGTTTTTT.

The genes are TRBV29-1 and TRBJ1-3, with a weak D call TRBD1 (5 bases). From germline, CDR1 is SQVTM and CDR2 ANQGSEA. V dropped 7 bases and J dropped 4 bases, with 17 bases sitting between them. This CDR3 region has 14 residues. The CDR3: CSAVPGAGGNTIYF. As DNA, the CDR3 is TGCAGCGCCGTCCCAGGAGCAGGGGGAAACACCATATATTTT.

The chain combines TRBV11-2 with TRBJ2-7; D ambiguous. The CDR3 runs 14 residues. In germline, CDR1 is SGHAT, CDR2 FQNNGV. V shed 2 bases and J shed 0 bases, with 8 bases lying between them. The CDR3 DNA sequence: TGTGCCAGCAGCTTATCAGCGAGCTCCTACGAGCAGTACTTC. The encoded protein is CASSLSASSYEQYF.

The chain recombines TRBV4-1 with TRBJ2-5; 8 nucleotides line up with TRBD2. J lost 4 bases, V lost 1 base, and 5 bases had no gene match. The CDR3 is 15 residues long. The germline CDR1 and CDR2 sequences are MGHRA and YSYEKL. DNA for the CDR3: TGCGCCAGCAGCCAAGGGGGACTAGTGCGAGAGACCCAGTACTTC. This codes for CASSQGGLVRETQYF.

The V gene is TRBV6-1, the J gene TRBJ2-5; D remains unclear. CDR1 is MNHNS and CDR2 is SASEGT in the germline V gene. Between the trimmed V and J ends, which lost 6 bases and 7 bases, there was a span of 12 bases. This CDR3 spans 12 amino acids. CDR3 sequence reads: CASRRGEGTQYF. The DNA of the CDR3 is TGTGCCAGCAGGAGAGGTGAAGGGACCCAGTACTTC.